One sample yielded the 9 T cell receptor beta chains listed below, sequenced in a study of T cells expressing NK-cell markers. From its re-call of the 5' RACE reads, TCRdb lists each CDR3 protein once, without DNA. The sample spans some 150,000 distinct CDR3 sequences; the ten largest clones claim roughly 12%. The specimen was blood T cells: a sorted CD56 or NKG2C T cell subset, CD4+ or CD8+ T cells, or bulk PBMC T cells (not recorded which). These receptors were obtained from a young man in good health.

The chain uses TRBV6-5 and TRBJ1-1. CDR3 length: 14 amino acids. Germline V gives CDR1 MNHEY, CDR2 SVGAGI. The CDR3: CASSYSTSTTEAFF.

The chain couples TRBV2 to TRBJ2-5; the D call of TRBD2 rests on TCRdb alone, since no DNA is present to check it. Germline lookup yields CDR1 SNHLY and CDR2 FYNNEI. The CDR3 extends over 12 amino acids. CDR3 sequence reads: CAAGRVRETQYF. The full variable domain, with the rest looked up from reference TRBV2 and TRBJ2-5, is EPEVTQTPSHQVTQMGQEVILRCVPISNHLYFYWYRQILGQKVEFLVSFYNNEISEKSEIFDDQFSVERPDGSNFTLKIRSTKLEDSAMYFCAAGRVRETQYFGPGTRLLVL.

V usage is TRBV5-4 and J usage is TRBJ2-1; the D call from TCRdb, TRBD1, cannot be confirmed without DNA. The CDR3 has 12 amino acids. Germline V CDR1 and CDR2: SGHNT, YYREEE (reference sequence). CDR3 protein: CASSPGGGWEFF. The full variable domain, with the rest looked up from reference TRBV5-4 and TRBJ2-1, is ETGVTQSPTHLIKTRGQQVTLRCSSQSGHNTVSWYQQALGQGPQFIFQYYREEENGRGNFPPRFSGLQFPNYSSELNVNALELDDSALYLCASSPGGGWEFFGPGTRLTVL.

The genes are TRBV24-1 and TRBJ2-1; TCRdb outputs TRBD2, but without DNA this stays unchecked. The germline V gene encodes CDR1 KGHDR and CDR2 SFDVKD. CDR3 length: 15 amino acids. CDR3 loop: CASGPSGTSYNEQFF.

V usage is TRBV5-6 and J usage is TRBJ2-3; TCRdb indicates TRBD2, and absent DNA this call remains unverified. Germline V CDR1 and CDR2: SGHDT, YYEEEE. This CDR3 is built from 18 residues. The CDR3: CASSSFGTSGSLPDTQYF.

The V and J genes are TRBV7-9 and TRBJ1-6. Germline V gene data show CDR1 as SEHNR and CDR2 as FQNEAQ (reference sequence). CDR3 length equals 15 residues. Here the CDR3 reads CASSLVEGNNSPLHF.

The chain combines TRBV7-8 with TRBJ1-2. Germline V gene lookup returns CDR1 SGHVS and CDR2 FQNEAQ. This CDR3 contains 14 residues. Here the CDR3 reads CASSAGISNYGYTF.

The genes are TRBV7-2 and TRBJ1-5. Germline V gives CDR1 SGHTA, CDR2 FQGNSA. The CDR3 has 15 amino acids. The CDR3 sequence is CASSSVGVSNQPQHF.

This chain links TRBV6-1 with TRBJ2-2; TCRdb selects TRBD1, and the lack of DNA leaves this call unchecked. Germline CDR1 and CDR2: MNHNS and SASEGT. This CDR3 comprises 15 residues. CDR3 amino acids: CASRTGTSNTGELFF.